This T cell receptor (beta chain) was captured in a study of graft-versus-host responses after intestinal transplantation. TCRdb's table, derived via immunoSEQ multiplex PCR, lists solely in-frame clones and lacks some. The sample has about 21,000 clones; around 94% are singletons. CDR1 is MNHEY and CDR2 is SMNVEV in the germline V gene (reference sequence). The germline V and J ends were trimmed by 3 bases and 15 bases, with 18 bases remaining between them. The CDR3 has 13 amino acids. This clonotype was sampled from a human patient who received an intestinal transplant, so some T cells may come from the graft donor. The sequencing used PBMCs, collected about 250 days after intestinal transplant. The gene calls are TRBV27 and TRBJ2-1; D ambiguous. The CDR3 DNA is TGTGCCAGCAGTTTTATCGCTAGGGCCGACCCGTTCTTC. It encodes CASSFIARADPFF.